A single sample is the source of the 24 T cell receptor beta chains below, sequenced in a study of vaccination and CD4 T cells after COVID-19. These TCRs are of unknown antigen specificity. The Oncomine TCR Beta short-read assay was applied to DNA of cultured CD4+ T cells. TCRdb reanalysed the PCR reads using MiXCR and keeps one entry per CDR3 protein. The sample includes roughly 19,000 distinct CDR3 sequences, roughly 50% of them seen just once. Treatment noted: roughly 10-day PBMC culture with coronavirus spike peptide pools or control peptides (ViraFEST assay). Sequenced material: CD4+ T cells from blood, cultured in vitro, taken after SARS-CoV-2 vaccination. The receptor source for this set is a human donor who had recovered from COVID-19.

The CDR3: CASSLMNQPQHF. CDR3 DNA sequence: TGTGCCAGCAGTCTCATGAATCAGCCCCAGCATTTT. The genes are TRBV28 and TRBJ1-5; no firm D call. V lost 5 bases, J lost 4 bases, and 6 bases lay in between. The CDR3 covers 12 residues. Per germline, CDR1 MDHEN and CDR2 SYDVKM.

V gene TRBV2 combines with J gene TRBJ1-2; TRBD1 is a possible D gene (5 bases). The CDR3 is made up of 12 amino acids. The germline CDR1 and CDR2 sequences are SNHLY and FYNNEI. Deletions cut 6 bases from V and 6 bases from J, with 11 bases between. The CDR3 loop is CASRGDGHGYTF. CDR3 sequence (DNA): TGTGCCAGCAGAGGGGACGGCCATGGCTACACCTTC.

This clonotype has only a few counts. The chain employs TRBV19 and TRBJ1-1, with 8 nucleotides matching TRBD1. Unmatched junction bases numbered 23, after V lost 10 bases and J lost 4 bases. Germline V gene data show CDR1 as LNHDA and CDR2 as SQIVND (reference sequence). The CDR3 contains 18 residues. CDR3 sequence reads: CATTQGGGQGLKSTEAFF. The CDR3 coding sequence is TGTGCCACTACACAAGGAGGTGGACAGGGTCTAAAGAGCACTGAAGCTTTCTTT.

The chain links TRBV6-5 to TRBJ1-5; weak D call: TRBD1 (5 bases). Trimming took 4 bases from V and 3 from J, leaving 10 bases between them. The CDR3 has 14 amino acids. Germline V lookup: CDR1 MNHEY, CDR2 SVGAGI. The CDR3 loop reads CASSLDINNQPQHF. The CDR3 nucleotides are TGTGCCAGCAGTTTGGACATCAACAATCAGCCCCAGCATTTT.

This clonotype was counted a few times. The chain couples TRBV5-6 to TRBJ1-5; no clear D. This CDR3 contains 14 residues. The V and J ends lost 0 bases and 7 bases respectively, with 11 bases between them. The germline CDR1 and CDR2 sequences are SGHDT and YYEEEE. The CDR3 loop reads CASSLALGSQPQHF. CDR3 nucleotide sequence: TGTGCCAGCAGCTTGGCATTGGGTTCCCAGCCCCAGCATTTT.

This rearrangement joins TRBV6-1 to TRBJ2-5; TRBD2 agrees at 14 bases. CDR1 MNHNS and CDR2 SASEGT come from the germline V gene. The CDR3 is made up of 14 amino acids. The V gene end was trimmed by 8 bases and the J gene end by 3 bases; junction bases not matched to a gene: 2. Here the CDR3 DNA reads TGTGCCAGCGCGGGACTAGCGGGGGAAGAGACCCAGTACTTC. Translated: CASAGLAGEETQYF.

The rearrangement uses TRBV20-1 and TRBJ1-5, with D maybe TRBD1 (6 bases). Germline CDR1 is DFQATT and CDR2 is SNEGSKA (reference sequence). The CDR3 loop spans 15 amino acids. Trimming left V 4 bases short and J 2 bases short, with 15 bases between. This chain's CDR3 is CSANPGAAGNQPQHF. DNA for the CDR3: TGCAGTGCTAACCCGGGGGCGGCCGGCAATCAGCCCCAGCATTTT.

The J gene is TRBJ2-7, the V gene TRBV7-2; D unresolved. Deletions cut 5 bases from V and 6 bases from J, with 8 bases between. Per germline, CDR1 SGHTA and CDR2 FQGNSA. The CDR3 totals 11 residues. CDR3 sequence (DNA): TGTGCCAGCAGCGGCACGAGCGAGCAGTACTTC. It specifies CASSGTSEQYF.

The rearrangement uses TRBV5-1 and TRBJ1-1; the D is unclear. The germline V gene encodes CDR1 SGHRS and CDR2 YFSETQ. The CDR3 runs to 15 residues. Trimming cost V 3 bases and J 4 bases, with 16 bases left between them. This CDR3 reads CASSSTASTLTEAFF. The CDR3, as DNA: TGCGCCAGCAGCTCCACGGCGAGCACTCTCACTGAAGCTTTCTTT. Filled out from reference TRBV5-1 and TRBJ1-1, the complete variable domain reads KAGVTQTPRYLIKTRGQQVTLSCSPISGHRSVSWYQQTPGQGLQFLFEYFSETQRNKGNFPGRFSGRQFSNSRSEMNVSTLELGDSALYLCASSSTASTLTEAFFGQGTRLTVV.

The chain joins TRBV10-3 to TRBJ1-3; D gene unclear. The ends were cut back, 0 bases at V and 4 bases at J, with 7 bases in the middle. Per germline, CDR1 ENHRY and CDR2 SYGVKD. The CDR3 is 14 amino acids. The CDR3 region is CAISESTPGNTIYF. Here the CDR3 DNA reads TGTGCCATCAGTGAGTCGACGCCCGGAAACACCATATATTTT.

This clonotype was seen a few times. The rearrangement uses TRBV2 and TRBJ1-6; D is unclear. V was cut by 0 bases and J by 7 bases, with 4 bases left in between. Germline lookup yields CDR1 SNHLY and CDR2 FYNNEI. CDR3 length: 13 residues. CDR3 DNA sequence: TGTGCCAGCAGTGAAGCAAAGAATTCACCCCTCCACTTT. Translated, it gives CASSEAKNSPLHF.

Remarks on this clonotype: Relative to the germline gene, one junction end is altered; a read error may explain this. The V call is TRBV24-1, the J call TRBJ2-3, with 10 nucleotides matching TRBD2. This CDR3 comprises 15 residues. The germline V gene encodes CDR1 KGHDR and CDR2 SFDVKD. DNA for the CDR3: TGTGCCACCAGTGATTTAGCGGGGGGGACAGATATGCAGTATTTT. It encodes CATSDLAGGTDMQYF.

This clonotype was counted a few times. The genes are TRBV20-1 and TRBJ1-1; possible D gene TRBD1, 6 bases. The CDR3 consists of 13 residues. Trimming removed 6 bases from V and 1 base from J, with 12 bases in between. CDR1 and CDR2 from the germline V gene are DFQATT and SNEGSKA (reference sequence). The CDR3 sequence: CSAVRGQNTEAFF. The CDR3 nucleotides are TGCAGTGCGGTGAGGGGACAGAACACTGAAGCTTTCTTT.

This clonotype was seen more than once but under ten times. The chain combines TRBV20-1 with TRBJ2-3; the match to TRBD2 covers 13 bases. The CDR3 has 15 amino acids. Looked up from germline, CDR1 is DFQATT and CDR2 is SNEGSKA (reference sequence). The junction had 9 bases not matched to a gene; V was cut back by 6 bases and J by 6 bases. The CDR3, as DNA: TGCAGTGCAAGGGGGACTAGCGGGATGTCTGATACGCAGTATTTT. Encoded protein: CSARGTSGMSDTQYF.

This sequence joins TRBV19 and TRBJ1-6; 11 bases align to TRBD1. V was pared by 6 bases and J by 13 bases, with 5 bases of the junction left unmatched. CDR3 length equals 13 residues. Germline lookup yields CDR1 LNHDA and CDR2 SQIVND (reference sequence). The CDR3 protein is CASSRDRGVPLHF. The CDR3, as DNA: TGTGCCAGTAGCAGGGACAGGGGGGTCCCCCTCCACTTT.

This clonotype was picked up a small number of times. The J gene is TRBJ2-5, the V gene TRBV6-2 or TRBV6-3; maybe TRBD1 (6 bases). Germline loops: CDR1 MNHEY, CDR2 SVGEGT. This CDR3 has 16 residues. The germline V and J ends were trimmed by 0 bases and 5 bases, with 16 bases remaining between them. CDR3 coding DNA: TGTGCCAGCAGTTACTCCGGGACATCTCCCCGGGAGACCCAGTACTTC. The encoded protein is CASSYSGTSPRETQYF.

Concerning this clonotype itself: Germline is not matched at one junction end, which may reflect a read error. The DNA for the CDR3 is TGTGCCAGCAGCCTAGAGGGGGGAGCTAATTCACCCCTCCACTTT. This sequence encodes CASSLEGGANSPLHF. This sequence joins TRBV11-2 and TRBJ1-6; a weak D match, TRBD1 (6 bases). Germline V CDR1 and CDR2: SGHAT, FQNNGV. There are 15 residues in the CDR3.

The chain has TRBV27 and TRBJ2-1, with D tentatively TRBD2 (6 bases). CDR1 and CDR2 (germline): MNHEY, SMNVEV (reference sequence). This CDR3 has 16 residues. Trimming cost V 5 bases and J 5 bases, with 19 bases left between them. This CDR3 reads CASSSLPGEFDNEQFF. The CDR3 region has the DNA TGTGCCAGCAGTAGTCTTCCGGGGGAGTTTGACAATGAGCAGTTCTTC.

The genes are TRBV10-3 and TRBJ2-2; TRBD1 agrees at 8 bases. The CDR3 runs to 14 residues. Trimming at V came to 6 bases and at J to 5 bases, leaving 5 bases not matched to a gene. CDR1 is ENHRY and CDR2 is SYGVKD in the germline V gene. The CDR3 DNA sequence: TGTGCCATCAGCGGGACAGGCGAAACCGGGGAGCTGTTTTTT. It translates to CAISGTGETGELFF.

This chain connects TRBV20-1 to TRBJ2-2; maybe TRBD2 (5 bases). V gave up 0 bases and J gave up 0 bases, with 11 bases separating them. Germline V gives CDR1 DFQATT, CDR2 SNEGSKA (reference sequence). This CDR3 has 16 residues. The CDR3 region is CSARESGISNTGELFF. CDR3 coding DNA: TGCAGTGCTAGAGAATCCGGGATCTCGAACACCGGGGAGCTGTTTTTT.

This clonotype has only a few counts. The chain uses TRBV7-2 and TRBJ1-5, with D possibly TRBD1 on 6 matching bases. From germline, CDR1 is SGHTA and CDR2 FQGNSA. Trimming pared 0 bases from V and 0 bases from J, leaving 18 bases between. The CDR3 sequence is 19 residues long. Here the CDR3 reads CASSLAIGGSQYSNQPQHF. DNA of the CDR3: TGTGCCAGCAGCTTAGCGATAGGGGGGTCACAATATAGCAATCAGCCCCAGCATTTT.

The rearrangement joins TRBV11-2 to TRBJ1-2; a possible D gene is TRBD1 (6 bases). Looked up from germline, CDR1 is SGHAT and CDR2 is FQNNGV. CDR3 size: 14 residues. V lost 0 bases, J lost 6 bases, and 11 bases lay in between. CDR3 in DNA: TGTGCCAGCAGCTTAGATAGGGGGGTAAATGGCTACACCTTC. This encodes CASSLDRGVNGYTF.

J is TRBJ1-6 and V is TRBV28; D not certain. Germline V gene lookup returns CDR1 MDHEN and CDR2 SYDVKM. V lost 4 bases, J lost 14 bases, and 9 bases lay in between. CDR3 length equals 11 residues. The CDR3 coding sequence is TGTGCCAGCAGTTCAACCGGGGCCCTCCACTTT. Amino acid sequence: CASSSTGALHF.

The chain carries TRBV19 and TRBJ2-2, with TRBD1 as a possible D gene (6 bases). Deletions cut 6 bases from V and 7 bases from J, with 15 bases between. The CDR3 consists of 14 residues. Germline values: CDR1 LNHDA, CDR2 SQIVND (reference sequence). The CDR3 loop reads CASSNTGQVGELFF. In DNA, the CDR3 is TGTGCCAGTAGCAACACAGGGCAGGTCGGGGAGCTGTTTTTT.